The sequence of this T cell receptor beta chain was determined in a study of CD8 T cells in Susac syndrome. Sequencing of TCR beta was performed on blood CD8+ and CD4+ T cells. Matched for age and sex, the controls were healthy donors. TEMRA cells were enriched by FACS, and CD4+ and CD8+ T cells were negatively isolated. This CDR3 has 16 amino acids. V shed 1 base and J shed 0 bases, with 12 bases lying between them. The germline CDR1 and CDR2 sequences are MNHEY and SVGEGT. The RNA, roughly 0.45 to 1 ug, was put through reverse transcription using random hexamers. Coverage of TCR beta CDR3 amplification by immunoSEQ multiplex PCR extended to 54 Vbeta and 13 Jbeta. TCRdb re-called the immunoSEQ multiplex PCR reads through MiXCR, storing one row per CDR3 protein. The data show roughly 200,000 distinct CDR3 sequences, roughly 95% seen once.

This chain links TRBV6-2 or TRBV6-3 with TRBJ1-1; D gene unclear. Source material: CD4+ T cells from PBMCs. The receptor comes from a human donor in good health. The CDR3 DNA sequence: TGTGCCAGCAGTTACTTGTCCAGACGCCTGAACACTGAAGCTTTCTTT. Translation: CASSYLSRRLNTEAFF.